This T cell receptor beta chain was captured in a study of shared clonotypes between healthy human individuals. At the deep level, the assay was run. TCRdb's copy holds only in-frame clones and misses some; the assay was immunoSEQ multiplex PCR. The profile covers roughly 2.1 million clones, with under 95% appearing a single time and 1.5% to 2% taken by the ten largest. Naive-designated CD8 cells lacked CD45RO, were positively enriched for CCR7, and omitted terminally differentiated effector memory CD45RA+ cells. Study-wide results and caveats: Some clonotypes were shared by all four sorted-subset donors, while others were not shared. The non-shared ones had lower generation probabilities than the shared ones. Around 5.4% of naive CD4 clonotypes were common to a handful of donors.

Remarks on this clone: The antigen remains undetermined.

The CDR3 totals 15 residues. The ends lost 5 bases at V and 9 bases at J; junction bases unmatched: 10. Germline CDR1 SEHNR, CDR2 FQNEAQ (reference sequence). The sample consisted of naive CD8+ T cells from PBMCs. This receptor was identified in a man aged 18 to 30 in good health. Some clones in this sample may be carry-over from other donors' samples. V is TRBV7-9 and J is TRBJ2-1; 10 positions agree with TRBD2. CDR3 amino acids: CASSPYTSGIGEQFF. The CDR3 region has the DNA TGTGCCAGCAGCCCTTATACTAGCGGGATAGGTGAGCAGTTCTTC.